The rows below give T cell receptor beta chains drawn from one sample of a study of T cells after yellow fever vaccination. From the 5' RACE reads, TCRdb called clonotypes with MiXCR, one entry per CDR3 protein. Of 200,000 or so distinct CDR3 sequences listed, 6.5% to 7.5% are singletons. Sequencing used CD4+ T cells sorted from PBMCs, obtained on the day of the yellow fever booster vaccination. These receptors came from a man under 40 who received the YFV17D yellow fever vaccine. Each CDR3 is given with its conserved first and last residue. The D gene is left open where the match is weak. Clone size appears in some rows only: once, few, many, or a class for an expanded clone.

V gene	J gene	clone size	D gene	CDR3 protein	CDR3 DNA
TRBV7-6	TRBJ2-7	many	TRBD1	CASSSGQGKYEQYF	TGTGCCAGCAGCTCAGGACAGGGGAAATACGAGCAGTACTTC
TRBV6-2/TRBV6-3	TRBJ2-2	few	TRBD2	CATSGGGNTGELFF	TGTGCCACCTCGGGAGGTGGGAACACCGGGGAGCTGTTTTTT
TRBV6-1	TRBJ2-5	many	TRBD2	CASSRGLAAYQETQYF	TGTGCCAGCAGCCGAGGACTAGCGGCCTACCAAGAGACCCAGTACTTC
TRBV5-1	TRBJ2-3	many	TRBD2	CASSPYGPPSGVADTQYF	TGCGCCAGCAGCCCATATGGACCCCCTAGCGGGGTGGCAGATACGCAGTATTTT
TRBV5-6	TRBJ2-4	few	TRBD2	CASSPWGGGIQYF	TGTGCCAGCAGCCCCTGGGGGGGGGGCATTCAGTACTTC
TRBV5-1	TRBJ2-7	many	-	CASSLEAATYEQYF	TGCGCCAGCAGCTTGGAGGCGGCCACCTACGAGCAGTACTTC
TRBV7-9	TRBJ1-6	-	-	CASSSGGANSPLHF	TGTGCCAGCAGCTCCGGGGGGGCAAATTCACCCCTCCACTTT
TRBV20-1	TRBJ2-5	few	TRBD2	CSAAGLAEETQYF	TGCAGTGCGGCAGGACTAGCGGAAGAGACCCAGTACTTC
TRBV12-3/TRBV12-4	TRBJ2-1	few	TRBD2	CASSFSFGAGRVDEQFF	TGTGCCAGCAGTTTCTCTTTTGGGGCAGGGAGGGTGGATGAGCAGTTCTTC
TRBV12-3/TRBV12-4	TRBJ1-2	many	TRBD1	CASSYYSLRDSHNYGYTF	TGTGCCAGCAGTTATTACTCGCTCCGGGACAGCCATAACTATGGCTACACCTTC
TRBV5-1	TRBJ2-5	-	TRBD1	CASSTQQGRETQYF	TGCGCCAGCAGCACCCAACAGGGGCGAGAGACCCAGTACTTC
TRBV7-2	TRBJ1-2	few	TRBD1	CASSARDRGSGYTF	TGTGCCAGCAGCGCCCGGGACAGGGGCTCTGGCTACACCTTC
TRBV7-3	TRBJ2-3	many	-	CASSTSSTDTQYF	TGTGCCAGCAGCACCTCGAGCACAGATACGCAGTATTTT